Listed here is a single TCR beta chain. Its specificity is not known. Looked up from germline, CDR1 is LGHNA and CDR2 is YNFKEQ. Trimming shortened V by 1 base and J by 6 bases, and 20 bases separated the two germline ends. There are 17 residues in the CDR3. Primers for the PCR totalled 60 Vbeta and 13 Jbeta. TCRdb's copy holds only in-frame clones and misses some; the assay was immunoSEQ multiplex PCR. Of 120,000 to 150,000 clones listed, 60% to 80% were seen once; the top ten hold 6.5% to 8%. This specimen comes from a study of cytomegalovirus exposure and HLA in healthy donors. Study results and caveats: Later findings reportedly placed an Asian-associated ancestry cluster below the roughly 700-donor mean for N-insertions. In presence/absence analyses, roughly uniform sequencing depth across donors was assumed. When a later analysis compared HLA-associated TCR beta chains with equally common others, the HLA-associated chains turned out to be more clonally expanded and to have lower generation probabilities. As immune exposure information, only CMV serostatus was available.

This chain joins TRBV4-2 and TRBJ2-3, with D possibly matching TRBD2 (7 bases). The sequence was collected from a woman aged 40 to 50 in good health and CMV-seropositive. Material: PBMCs. The CDR3 bases are TGTGCCAGCAGCCAAGTGGTTTCGTGGGGGGGGGCCGATACGCAGTATTTT. Translation gives CASSQVVSWGGADTQYF.